This passage covers 25 T cell receptor beta chains from one sample sequenced in a study of cytomegalovirus exposure and HLA in healthy donors. PCR employed 60 Vbeta and 13 Jbeta primers. Assay used: immunoSEQ multiplex PCR; TCRdb lists only in-frame clones, some missing. The table has 200,000 to 250,000 clones, roughly 80% seen once. Material: PBMCs. Receptors were obtained from a male donor in good health and CMV-seronegative.

J is TRBJ2-1 and V is TRBV28, with 10 bases fitting TRBD2. Germline-derived CDR1 and CDR2 are MDHEN and SYDVKM. V shed 3 bases, J shed 7 bases, and the junction held 9 bases outside the gene matches. The CDR3 runs to 16 residues. The CDR3 coding sequence is TGTGCCAGCAGTTTGTCCTCAGCGGGAGGGCTGAATGAGCAGTTCTTC. Translated: CASSLSSAGGLNEQFF.

This clone was observed a few times. V is TRBV27 and J is TRBJ1-3; tentative D call: TRBD1 (6 bases). The germline CDR1 and CDR2 sequences are MNHEY and SMNVEV (reference sequence). Trimming took off 3 bases at V and 1 base at J, with 7 bases between the two ends. This CDR3 has 14 amino acids. The CDR3, as DNA: TGTGCCAGCAGTTTCAGGGGTTCTGGAAACACCATATATTTT. It is translated as CASSFRGSGNTIYF.

J is TRBJ2-2 and V is TRBV11-2; possibly TRBD2 for D (5 bases). Between the trimmed V and J ends, which lost 4 bases and 5 bases, there was a span of 17 bases. Germline values: CDR1 SGHAT, CDR2 FQNNGV. The CDR3 is 16 residues long. The CDR3 DNA is TGTGCCAGCAGCTCCCGGACTGGGCTTCTGACCGGGGAGCTGTTTTTT. It translates to CASSSRTGLLTGELFF.

The J gene is TRBJ2-1, the V gene TRBV6-1; D is perhaps TRBD1 (5 bases). Trimming took 7 bases from V and 4 from J, leaving 11 bases between them. The CDR3 has 13 amino acids. From germline, CDR1 is MNHNS and CDR2 SASEGT. CDR3 sequence reads: CASTSPGYNEQFF. The DNA for the CDR3 is TGTGCCAGCACCTCCCCAGGGTACAATGAGCAGTTCTTC.

The V and J genes are TRBV2 and TRBJ1-2, with 9 nucleotides matching TRBD1. The CDR3 spans 15 residues. V lost 4 bases, J lost 2 bases, and 5 bases stayed unmatched. CDR1 and CDR2 (germline): SNHLY, FYNNEI. The chain's CDR3 is CASSGQGVGNYGYTF. The CDR3, as DNA: TGTGCCAGCAGTGGACAGGGGGTTGGGAACTATGGCTACACCTTC.

The chain joins TRBV6-5 to TRBJ2-6; TRBD1 aligns across 7 bases. This CDR3 has 15 amino acids. V lost 4 bases, J lost 4 bases, and 4 bases stayed unmatched. The germline V gene encodes CDR1 MNHEY and CDR2 SVGAGI. The CDR3 here is CASSSSGGGANVLTF. The CDR3 bases are TGTGCCAGCAGTTCGTCAGGGGGAGGGGCCAACGTCCTGACTTTC.

The chain recombines TRBV19 with TRBJ2-2, with 11 bases fitting TRBD2. Trimming took 5 bases from V and 0 from J; bases not matched to a gene: 5. This CDR3 is 17 amino acids long. The germline V gene encodes CDR1 LNHDA and CDR2 SQIVND (reference sequence). In nucleotides, the CDR3 is TGTGCCAGTAGTCGGCTAGCGGGAGGACCGAACACCGGGGAGCTGTTTTTT. Its translation: CASSRLAGGPNTGELFF.

The rearrangement joins TRBV5-1 to TRBJ1-2; D is undetermined. The germline V gene has CDR1 SGHRS and CDR2 YFSETQ. This CDR3 comprises 12 residues. V lost 4 bases, J lost 8 bases, and 12 bases lay in between. This CDR3 reads CASSPSSRGYTF. CDR3 coding DNA: TGCGCCAGCAGCCCATCATCACGGGGCTACACCTTC. Variable domain in full (rest from reference TRBV5-1 and TRBJ1-2): KAGVTQTPRYLIKTRGQQVTLSCSPISGHRSVSWYQQTPGQGLQFLFEYFSETQRNKGNFPGRFSGRQFSNSRSEMNVSTLELGDSALYLCASSPSSRGYTFGSGTRLTVV.

V and J are TRBV27 and TRBJ1-1; unclear D gene. Germline CDR1 MNHEY, CDR2 SMNVEV (reference sequence). The CDR3 is 14 residues long. Deletions cut 2 bases from V and 1 base from J, with 8 bases between. The CDR3 DNA is TGTGCCAGCAGTTTAAAACGACAGAACACTGAAGCTTTCTTT. It codes for CASSLKRQNTEAFF.

This clone was found a few times. The CDR3 bases are TGTGCCAGCAGCGGACAGGGTTTGAACACTGAAGCTTTCTTT. This sequence encodes CASSGQGLNTEAFF. The chain is built from TRBV6-6 and TRBJ1-1, with TRBD1 identical over 8 bases. The length of the CDR3 is 14 residues. The germline gives CDR1 MNHNY, CDR2 SVGAGI (reference sequence). J lost 0 bases, V lost 6 bases, and 3 bases had no gene match.

This clone has only one observation. The gene calls are TRBV7-8 and TRBJ2-7, with 8 bases lining up with TRBD2. Germline assignment: CDR1 SGHVS and CDR2 FQNEAQ. V was clipped by 5 bases and J by 0 bases; unmatched bases: 9. This CDR3 region has 16 residues. CDR3 in amino acids: CASSPRWGLDSYEQYF. CDR3 nucleotide sequence: TGTGCCAGCAGCCCCAGATGGGGACTAGACTCCTACGAGCAGTACTTC.

This rearrangement joins TRBV5-4 to TRBJ2-5; 10 nucleotides align to TRBD1. J gave up 5 bases and V 4 bases, and 8 bases lay outside the gene matches. The CDR3 loop spans 15 amino acids. Germline lookup yields CDR1 SGHNT and CDR2 YYREEE (reference sequence). Here the CDR3 reads CASSIRDRGWETQYF. The CDR3 DNA is TGTGCCAGCAGCATCCGGGACAGGGGTTGGGAGACCCAGTACTTC. Drawing the rest from reference TRBV5-4 and TRBJ2-5, the complete variable domain is ETGVTQSPTHLIKTRGQQVTLRCSSQSGHNTVSWYQQALGQGPQFIFQYYREEENGRGNFPPRFSGLQFPNYSSELNVNALELDDSALYLCASSIRDRGWETQYFGPGTRLLVL.

The chain links TRBV5-4 to TRBJ2-1; no firm D call. Looked up from germline, CDR1 is SGHNT and CDR2 is YYREEE (reference sequence). V lost 1 base to trimming and J lost 0 bases, with 11 bases between them. The CDR3 totals 16 residues. CDR3 bases: TGTGCCAGCAGCTTGCGAAGCCTGAGCTCCTACAATGAGCAGTTCTTC. Amino acids: CASSLRSLSSYNEQFF.

This clone showed up just a few times. The chain joins TRBV12-5 to TRBJ2-1, with TRBD2 matching over 7 bases. The V gene's germline CDR1 is LGHNT and CDR2 FRNRAP. The CDR3 covers 15 residues. The ends lost 1 base at V and 4 bases at J; junction bases unmatched: 4. The CDR3 loop is CASGLGEGMYNEQFF. The DNA for the CDR3 is TGTGCTAGTGGTTTGGGGGAGGGGATGTACAATGAGCAGTTCTTC.

The chain couples TRBV27 to TRBJ2-3; no clear D. Between the trimmed V and J ends, which lost 4 bases and 0 bases, there was a span of 8 bases. Germline loops: CDR1 MNHEY, CDR2 SMNVEV (reference sequence). This CDR3 is 14 amino acids long. CDR3 loop: CASSYQSSTDTQYF. The CDR3 DNA is TGTGCCAGCAGTTACCAGTCTAGCACAGATACGCAGTATTTT.

V and J are TRBV6-1 and TRBJ2-1; a possible D gene is TRBD1 (6 bases). Germline CDR1 and CDR2: MNHNS and SASEGT. The CDR3 runs to 14 residues. V was trimmed by 3 bases and J by 7 bases, leaving 13 bases between them. CDR3 in DNA: TGTGCCAGCAGTGACAGGGGACGAAGGAATGAGCAGTTCTTC. It specifies CASSDRGRRNEQFF.

This rearrangement joins TRBV28 to TRBJ2-7; 13 bases line up with TRBD2. The CDR3 is made up of 16 amino acids. The germline CDR1 and CDR2 sequences are MDHEN and SYDVKM. V was pared by 4 bases and J by 6 bases, with 9 bases of the junction left unmatched. The CDR3 DNA follows: TGTGCCAGCAGTTGGACTAGCGGGAGAACTGAGGGCGAGCAGTACTTC. This sequence encodes CASSWTSGRTEGEQYF.

The V and J genes are TRBV27 and TRBJ2-2; 13 bases match TRBD2. V trimming: 5 bases; J trimming: 5 bases; junction bases outside the gene matches: 2. Germline lookup yields CDR1 MNHEY and CDR2 SMNVEV (reference sequence). The CDR3 runs 15 residues. CDR3 sequence reads: CASSPTSGRTGELFF. For the CDR3, the DNA is TGTGCCAGCAGTCCGACTAGCGGGAGGACCGGGGAGCTGTTTTTT.

Written as DNA, the CDR3 is TGTGCCAGCAGTCTAGACAGTACCACCGGGGAGCTGTTTTTT. Residues: CASSLDSTTGELFF. V usage is TRBV6-5 and J usage is TRBJ2-2; maybe TRBD1 (5 bases). The V gene's germline CDR1 is MNHEY and CDR2 SVGAGI. The CDR3 runs 14 residues. Trimming shortened V by 5 bases and J by 4 bases, and 11 bases separated the two germline ends.

This clone appeared a single time. The V and J genes are TRBV2 and TRBJ2-5; D is ambiguous. V was pared by 3 bases and J by 7 bases, with 12 bases between. The germline CDR1 and CDR2 sequences are SNHLY and FYNNEI. This CDR3 contains 13 residues. CDR3 in amino acids: CASSDGSPGTQYF. CDR3 DNA: TGTGCCAGCAGTGACGGTTCCCCAGGGACCCAGTACTTC.

This chain connects TRBV7-6 to TRBJ2-3, with 9 bases matching TRBD2. J lost 6 bases, V lost 3 bases, and 4 bases had no gene match. Germline V gene data show CDR1 as SGHVS and CDR2 as FNYEAQ. The CDR3 extends over 14 amino acids. The CDR3 spells CASSFSAGGDTQYF. The CDR3, as DNA: TGTGCCAGCAGCTTCTCAGCGGGGGGCGATACGCAGTATTTT.

The chain employs TRBV7-9 and TRBJ2-5, with 7 bases that match TRBD2. The CDR3 runs to 13 residues. The V segment lost 6 bases and the J segment 3 bases; nucleotides outside the gene matches: 4. CDR1 SEHNR and CDR2 FQNEAQ come from the germline V gene (reference sequence). CDR3 amino acids: CASRVGLKETQYF. As DNA, the CDR3 is TGTGCCAGCAGGGTGGGACTAAAAGAGACCCAGTACTTC.

The rearrangement uses TRBV19 and TRBJ2-7, with 7 bases aligning to TRBD2. Germline loops: CDR1 LNHDA, CDR2 SQIVND (reference sequence). The CDR3 spans 14 residues. V shed 4 bases and J 0 bases; nucleotides not matched to a gene: 3. DNA for the CDR3: TGTGCCAGTAGTAGCGGGGGAAGCTCCTACGAGCAGTACTTC. It yields the protein CASSSGGSSYEQYF.

The V and J genes are TRBV9 and TRBJ2-2; D gene ambiguous. V was trimmed by 0 bases and J by 4 bases, leaving 4 bases between them. Germline V gives CDR1 SGDLS, CDR2 YYNGEE. There are 13 residues in the CDR3. For the CDR3, the DNA is TGTGCCAGCAGCGTAGTCTTCACCGGGGAGCTGTTTTTT. It is translated as CASSVVFTGELFF.

This rearrangement joins TRBV7-8 to TRBJ2-5, with 8 bases aligning to TRBD1. The assigned J gene may be wrong: the sequence end matches TRBJ2-7 better. This CDR3 is 15 amino acids long. Germline values: CDR1 SGHVS, CDR2 FQNEAQ. CDR3 amino acids: CASSLRDRPRDEQYF. Written as DNA, the CDR3 is TGTGCCAGCAGCTTACGGGACAGGCCTCGAGACGAGCAGTACTTC.